This TCR beta chain was observed in a study of identical twins. This CDR3 has 14 amino acids. Germline CDR1 is MNHEY and CDR2 is SVGEGT. Trimming cost V 5 bases and J 4 bases, with 14 bases left between them. The sample holds a few counts of this clonotype. cDNA molecules carried unique molecular identifiers, and template switching added a universal primer site. TCRdb redid the calling of the 5' RACE reads with MiXCR, one entry per CDR3 protein. This table has roughly 290,000 distinct CDR3 sequences, roughly 9% appearing once. These same records also appear under a second study, on yellow fever vaccine responses in identical twins.

The sequenced material came from CD8+ T cells sorted from blood. The origin of this receptor is a young woman in good health. The V call is TRBV6-2 or TRBV6-3, the J call TRBJ2-5; D uncertain. The CDR3 loop is CASSQAIRGETQYF. The DNA for the CDR3 is TGTGCCAGCAGTCAAGCTATACGAGGAGAGACCCAGTACTTC.